The table lists the clone carrying this TCR beta chain with a few counts. The antigen is unknown. A read error likely explains this, since a far larger clone differs by one base. This CDR3 spans 19 amino acids. Germline V gives CDR1 SEHNR, CDR2 FQNEAQ (reference sequence). V lost 5 bases and J lost 2; bases outside the gene matches: 18. cDNA synthesis used the whole RNA isolate, giving expressed TCRB sequences. Sequenced by immunoSEQ multiplex PCR; TCRdb stores in-frame clones only, minus some. The sample carries about 340,000 clones, about a tenth recorded once. The source of the sample is a study of beta chain features in type 1 diabetes. At the level of the study: Across the samples, some 98,000,000 sorted cells were examined in total. Study outcomes and limitations: PCR may have favored shorter templates equally in patients and controls. TCRB CDR3 length was moderately but significantly reduced in all four CD4+ subsets of Type 1 diabetes patients.

The material sequenced was central memory CD4+ T cells from blood. The TCR was taken from a man aged 25 to 40 with type 1 diabetes. The rearrangement links TRBV7-9 to TRBJ2-3, with 8 positions matching TRBD2. The chain's CDR3 is CASSQDPGGSGAYTDTQYF. Here the CDR3 DNA reads TGTGCCAGCAGCCAAGACCCCGGCGGTAGCGGGGCCTACACAGATACGCAGTATTTT.